These 16 T cell receptor beta chains share one sample of origin, sequenced in a study of blood T cell repertoires in COVID-19. Sequencing was performed with immunoSEQ multiplex PCR; in TCRdb, only in-frame clones are kept and a portion is missing. The data contain more than 95,000 clones, more than 85% of them singletons. The sequencing sample was made of peripheral blood. These TCRs come from a man over 45 with COVID-19, enrolled during active disease.

The chain has TRBV15 and TRBJ1-1, with D hard to call. This CDR3 region has 14 residues. The germline V and J ends were trimmed by 0 bases and 5 bases, with 10 bases remaining between them. Germline lookup yields CDR1 LNHNV and CDR2 YYDKDF (reference sequence). CDR3 in amino acids: CATSRDSSGTEAFF. CDR3 DNA: TGTGCCACCAGCAGAGATTCATCCGGGACTGAAGCTTTCTTT.

The rearrangement joins TRBV7-3 to TRBJ2-4, with a possible D match to TRBD2 (5 bases). V lost 10 bases, J lost 6 bases, and 10 bases lay in between. CDR3 length equals 11 residues. In germline, CDR1 is SGHTA, CDR2 FQGTGA. In DNA form, the CDR3 reads TGTGCCAAAACAGAGGGAAACATTCAGTACTTC. This sequence encodes CAKTEGNIQYF.

The J gene is TRBJ2-7, the V gene TRBV7-6; 7 bases agree with TRBD1. V dropped 6 bases and J dropped 4; count of bases not matched to a gene: 12. This CDR3 is built from 15 residues. CDR1 SGHVS and CDR2 FNYEAQ come from the germline V gene. The CDR3 DNA follows: TGTGCCAGCAGTCAAGTGGCAGGGGGTTGGTACGAGCAGTACTTC. It translates to CASSQVAGGWYEQYF.

The chain recombines TRBV5-1 with TRBJ2-5; 14 nucleotides line up with TRBD2. V was clipped by 3 bases and J by 1 base; unmatched bases: 2. The germline gives CDR1 SGHRS, CDR2 YFSETQ. The CDR3 covers 16 residues. The chain's CDR3 is CASSSGTSGSQETQYF. CDR3 nucleotides: TGCGCCAGCAGCTCTGGGACTAGCGGGAGCCAAGAGACCCAGTACTTC. Full variable domain (outside the CDR3, taken from reference TRBV5-1 and TRBJ2-5): KAGVTQTPRYLIKTRGQQVTLSCSPISGHRSVSWYQQTPGQGLQFLFEYFSETQRNKGNFPGRFSGRQFSNSRSEMNVSTLELGDSALYLCASSSGTSGSQETQYFGPGTRLLVL.

The chain is built from TRBV5-6 and TRBJ2-7; D remains ambiguous. The V and J ends lost 0 bases and 5 bases respectively, with 12 bases between them. The germline CDR1 and CDR2 sequences are SGHDT and YYEEEE. The length of the CDR3 is 14 residues. CDR3 bases: TGTGCCAGCAGCTTGGGACATACTCGCAACGAGCAGTACTTC. It yields the protein CASSLGHTRNEQYF.

This sequence joins TRBV30 and TRBJ2-3; the match to TRBD1 covers 8 bases. The CDR3 is made up of 13 amino acids. The V and J ends lost 4 bases and 3 bases, in that order; junction bases with no gene match: 3. Germline assignment: CDR1 GTSNPN and CDR2 SVGIG (reference sequence). CDR3 bases: TGTGCCTGGACCAGACAGGGGACAGATACGCAGTATTTT. Residues: CAWTRQGTDTQYF.

The V gene is TRBV6-5, the J gene TRBJ1-3, with unresolved D. V lost 0 bases, J lost 4 bases, and 10 bases lay in between. The germline V gene has CDR1 MNHEY and CDR2 SVGAGI. The CDR3 runs 15 residues. The DNA for the CDR3 is TGTGCCAGCAGTTACTCGGGGAGATCCGGAAACACCATATATTTT. Protein product: CASSYSGRSGNTIYF.

The rearrangement links TRBV14 to TRBJ2-7; 9 bases align to TRBD1. Per germline, CDR1 SGHDN and CDR2 FVKESK. The CDR3 is 14 residues long. With V trimmed by 4 bases and J by 7 bases, 8 bases remained unmatched. The chain's CDR3 is CASSPGTGRGEQYF. DNA for the CDR3: TGTGCCAGCAGCCCCGGGACAGGGCGAGGGGAGCAGTACTTC.

The gene calls are TRBV6-2 or TRBV6-3 and TRBJ1-2; possibly TRBD1 for D (6 bases). The V gene's germline CDR1 is MNHEY and CDR2 SVGEGT. With 5 bases removed from V and 7 bases from J, the gap between germline ends came to 20 bases. The CDR3 loop spans 15 amino acids. In nucleotides, the CDR3 is TGTGCCAGCAGTAATCAACCCGGACAGACGCGTGGCTACACCTTC. Translation: CASSNQPGQTRGYTF.

The chain is built from TRBV6-2 or TRBV6-3 and TRBJ1-5, with a tentative D call TRBD1 (5 bases). V shed 2 bases and J shed 7 bases, with 15 bases lying between them. The V gene's germline CDR1 is MNHEY and CDR2 SVGEGT. The CDR3 has 15 residues. This chain's CDR3 is CASSYEAARGQPQHF. Here the CDR3 DNA reads TGTGCCAGCAGTTACGAGGCAGCTCGGGGGCAGCCCCAGCATTTT.

V gene TRBV3-1 (or the pseudogene TRBV3-2) combines with J gene TRBJ2-7; D not resolved. Germline V CDR1 and CDR2: LGHDT, YNNKEL (reference sequence). This CDR3 contains 15 residues. The ends were cut back, 3 bases at V and 0 bases at J, with 12 bases in the middle. The CDR3 sequence: CASSHLRSNSYEQYV. In nucleotides, the CDR3 is TGTGCCAGCAGCCATCTTCGGAGCAACTCCTACGAGCAGTACGTC.

Here the CDR3 reads CASSPTAGAFTDTQYF. In DNA form, the CDR3 reads TGTGCCAGCAGCCCGACAGCGGGAGCTTTTACAGATACGCAGTATTTT. This chain links TRBV3-1 (or the pseudogene TRBV3-2) with TRBJ2-3, with TRBD2 matching over 8 bases. Per germline, CDR1 LGHDT and CDR2 YNNKEL (reference sequence). The CDR3 length is 16 residues. Trimming at V came to 4 bases and at J to 3 bases, leaving 9 bases not matched to a gene.

This rearrangement joins TRBV19 to TRBJ2-7; 11 bases line up with TRBD1. The CDR3 is made up of 14 amino acids. Trimming removed 11 bases from V and 2 bases from J; junction bases left unmatched: 8. Germline-derived CDR1 and CDR2 are LNHDA and SQIVND (reference sequence). The CDR3 DNA reads as TGTGCCCGTAAGGGACAGGGGGAGCCCTACGAGCAGTACGTC. Protein: CARKGQGEPYEQYV.

The V gene is TRBV4-1, the J gene TRBJ2-2, with 11 bases matching TRBD2. Germline CDR1 and CDR2: MGHRA and YSYEKL. The CDR3 is made up of 17 amino acids. Trimming at V came to 3 bases and at J to 2 bases, leaving 5 bases not matched to a gene. The CDR3 reads CASSQGLAAINTGELFF. In DNA form, the CDR3 reads TGCGCCAGCAGCCAGGGACTAGCGGCGATAAACACCGGGGAGCTGTTTTTT.

V is TRBV6-5 and J is TRBJ1-2; D uncertain. The CDR3 is 11 amino acids. The ends were cut back, 2 bases at V and 14 bases at J, with 12 bases in the middle. Germline-derived CDR1 and CDR2 are MNHEY and SVGAGI. Here the CDR3 DNA reads TGTGCCAGCAGTTACGCGGGTTTTTTAACCTTC. It specifies CASSYAGFLTF.

Here the CDR3 DNA reads TGCGCCAGCAGCTTGGGACAGACCAGCGGCTACACCTTC. It encodes CASSLGQTSGYTF. The chain joins TRBV5-1 to TRBJ1-2, with a tentative D call TRBD1 (5 bases). The CDR3 has 13 amino acids. The V and J ends lost 0 bases and 8 bases respectively, with 11 bases between them. Germline CDR1 SGHRS, CDR2 YFSETQ. Full variable domain (missing parts from reference TRBV5-1 and TRBJ1-2): KAGVTQTPRYLIKTRGQQVTLSCSPISGHRSVSWYQQTPGQGLQFLFEYFSETQRNKGNFPGRFSGRQFSNSRSEMNVSTLELGDSALYLCASSLGQTSGYTFGSGTRLTVV.